Below are 10 T cell receptor beta chains sequenced from a single sample in a study of shared clonotypes between healthy human individuals (dated by TCRdb to about 2020). Libraries were constructed by the immunoSEQ multiplex PCR assay. TCRdb retrieved this table from immuneACCESS and kept in-frame rearrangements only. Not all clones are present; in checked studies, unresolved V genes account for under half, and no reason is known for the remainder. This sample lists about 490,000 clones; 81% were detected once. Approximately 12% of the sample belongs to the ten largest clones. Sequenced input: PBMCs. Every receptor here comes from a woman aged 40 to 50 in good health. Some clones in this sample may be carry-over from other donors' samples.

The chain combines TRBV29-1 with TRBJ1-5, with D perhaps TRBD1 (5 bases). The CDR3 extends over 13 amino acids. Trimming took off 4 bases at V and 0 bases at J, with 7 bases between the two ends. The germline gives CDR1 SQVTM, CDR2 ANQGSEA. The CDR3 is CSVAGYSNQPQHF. Here the CDR3 DNA reads TGCAGCGTTGCAGGGTATAGCAATCAGCCCCAGCATTTT.

The chain recombines TRBV7-3 with TRBJ2-5, with unresolved D. The CDR3 is 9 amino acids. Between the trimmed V and J ends, which lost 6 bases and 5 bases, there was a span of 1 base. Germline values: CDR1 SGHTA, CDR2 FQGTGA. The CDR3: CASRETQYF. CDR3 nucleotides: TGTGCCAGCAGGGAGACCCAGTACTTC.

The J gene is TRBJ2-1, the V gene TRBV28; 11 nucleotides agree with TRBD2. Germline CDR1 is MDHEN and CDR2 is SYDVKM. V shed 2 bases and J 2 bases; nucleotides not matched to a gene: 5. The CDR3 consists of 17 residues. The CDR3 nucleotides read TGTGCCAGCAGTTTACCGGGACTAGCGGCCCCCTACAATGAGCAGTTCTTC. This encodes CASSLPGLAAPYNEQFF. Variable domain in full (rest from reference TRBV28 and TRBJ2-1): DVKVTQSSRYLVKRTGEKVFLECVQDMDHENMFWYRQDPGLGLRLIYFSYDVKMKEKGDIPEGYSVSREKKERFSLILESASTNQTSMYLCASSLPGLAAPYNEQFFGPGTRLTVL.

CDR3 in DNA: TGTGCCACACCCGGGGCTAGCGGGAGGTGGGAGCAGTTCTTC. It specifies CATPGASGRWEQFF. The V gene is TRBV2, the J gene TRBJ2-1; 11 bases map to TRBD2. Trimming at V came to 10 bases and at J to 10 bases, leaving 12 bases not matched to a gene. CDR1 and CDR2 from the germline V gene are SNHLY and FYNNEI. The CDR3 length is 14 residues.

Concerning this clone: Given a far larger clone just one base away, this is likely a sequencing read error. The chain is built from TRBV6-1 and TRBJ2-7; D unclear. CDR1 is MNHNS, CDR2 SASEGT, per germline. The CDR3 is 13 amino acids. The CDR3 loop reads CASGEWQTYEQYF. DNA of the CDR3: TGTGCCAGCGGTGAATGGCAGACCTACGAGCAGTACTTC.

This clone was seen many times. This chain connects TRBV5-1 to TRBJ2-3, with unresolved D. The CDR3 covers 14 residues. Trimming removed 2 bases at V and 2 bases at J, with 9 bases between. CDR1 and CDR2 from the germline V gene are SGHRS and YFSETQ. CDR3 region: CASSFLNPTDTQYF. The CDR3 coding sequence is TGCGCCAGCAGCTTCCTAAACCCCACAGATACGCAGTATTTT.

Comment on this clone: This specimen includes other DNA sequences encoding the same CDR3. V usage is TRBV5-1 and J usage is TRBJ2-7; tentatively, D is TRBD2 (6 bases). CDR3 size: 12 residues. The germline gives CDR1 SGHRS, CDR2 YFSETQ. The V gene lost 4 bases and the J gene lost 4 bases, with 9 bases spanning the gap. In DNA, the CDR3 is TGCGCCAGCAGCCTGGGGGGTTACGAGCAGTACTTC. This gives the protein CASSLGGYEQYF. The variable domain in full, completed from reference TRBV5-1 and TRBJ2-7, reads KAGVTQTPRYLIKTRGQQVTLSCSPISGHRSVSWYQQTPGQGLQFLFEYFSETQRNKGNFPGRFSGRQFSNSRSEMNVSTLELGDSALYLCASSLGGYEQYFGPGTRLTVT.

This clone has a count of ten or more. Other DNA sequences in this specimen translate into the identical CDR3. The chain couples TRBV7-2 to TRBJ1-2; D remains unclear. Trimming removed 1 base from V and 7 bases from J, with 13 bases in between. The V gene's germline CDR1 is SGHTA and CDR2 FQGNSA. The CDR3 is made up of 14 amino acids. In nucleotides, the CDR3 is TGTGCCAGCAGCTTAGTGTTAAGGGATAGTGGCTACACCTTC. This encodes CASSLVLRDSGYTF.

The rearrangement joins TRBV7-9 to TRBJ1-2; D possibly corresponds to TRBD1 (5 bases). V was shortened by 6 bases and J by 0 bases, with 14 bases between the two germline ends. The germline CDR1 and CDR2 sequences are SEHNR and FQNEAQ (reference sequence). The CDR3 length is 15 residues. The chain's CDR3 is CASSPRTNSNYGYTF. As DNA, the CDR3 is TGTGCCAGCAGTCCCCGGACAAATTCTAACTATGGCTACACCTTC.

This clone was seen a handful of times. The J gene is TRBJ1-4, the V gene TRBV2; D gene ambiguous. The V and J ends lost 7 bases and 4 bases respectively, with 19 bases between them. The CDR3 is 16 amino acids. Germline CDR1 SNHLY, CDR2 FYNNEI. CDR3 in amino acids: CASTRAEGRNNEKLFF. Here the CDR3 DNA reads TGTGCCAGCACGAGGGCAGAGGGCCGGAATAATGAAAAACTGTTTTTT.